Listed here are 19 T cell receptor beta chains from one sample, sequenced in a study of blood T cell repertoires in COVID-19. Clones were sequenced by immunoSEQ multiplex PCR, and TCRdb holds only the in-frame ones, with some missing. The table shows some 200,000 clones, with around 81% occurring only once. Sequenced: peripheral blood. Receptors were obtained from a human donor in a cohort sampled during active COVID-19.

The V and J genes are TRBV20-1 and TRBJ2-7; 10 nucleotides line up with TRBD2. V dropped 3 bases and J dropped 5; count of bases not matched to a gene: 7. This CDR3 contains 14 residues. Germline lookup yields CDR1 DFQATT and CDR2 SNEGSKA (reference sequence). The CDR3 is CSASLLAGAHEQYF. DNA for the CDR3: TGCAGTGCTAGTCTCCTAGCGGGAGCCCACGAGCAGTACTTC.

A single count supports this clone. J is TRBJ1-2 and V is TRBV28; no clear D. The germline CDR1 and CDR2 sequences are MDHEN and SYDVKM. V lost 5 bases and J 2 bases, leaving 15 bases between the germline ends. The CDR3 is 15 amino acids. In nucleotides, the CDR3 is TGTGCCAGCAGTACCCTCGGAGCGGCGAACTATGGCTACACCTTC. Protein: CASSTLGAANYGYTF.

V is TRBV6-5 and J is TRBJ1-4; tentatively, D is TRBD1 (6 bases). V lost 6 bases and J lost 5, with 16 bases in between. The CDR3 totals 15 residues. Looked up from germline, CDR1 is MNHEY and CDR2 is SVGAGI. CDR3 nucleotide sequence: TGTGCCAGCAGCGGGCTCCGGGACAACAATGAAAAACTGTTTTTT. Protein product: CASSGLRDNNEKLFF.

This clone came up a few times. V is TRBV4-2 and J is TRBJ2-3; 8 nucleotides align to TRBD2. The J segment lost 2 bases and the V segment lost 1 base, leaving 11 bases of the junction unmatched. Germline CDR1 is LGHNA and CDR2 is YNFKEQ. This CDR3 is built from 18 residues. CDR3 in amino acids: CASSQAPGLVSVTDTQYF. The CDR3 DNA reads TGTGCCAGCAGCCAAGCTCCGGGACTAGTTAGCGTCACAGATACGCAGTATTTT.

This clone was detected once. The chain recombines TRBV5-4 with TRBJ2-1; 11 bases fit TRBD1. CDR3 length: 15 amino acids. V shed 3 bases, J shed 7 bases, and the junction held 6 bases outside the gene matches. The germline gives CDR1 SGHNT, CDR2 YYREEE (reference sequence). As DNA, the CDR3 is TGTGCCAGCAGCTCCGGGACAGGGGGGGGTAATGAGCAGTTCTTC. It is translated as CASSSGTGGGNEQFF.

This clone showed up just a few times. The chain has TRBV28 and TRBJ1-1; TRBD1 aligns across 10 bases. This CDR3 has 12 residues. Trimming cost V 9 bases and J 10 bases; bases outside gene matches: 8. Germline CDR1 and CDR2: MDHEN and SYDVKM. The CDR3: CASRQGAGRAFF. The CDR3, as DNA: TGTGCCAGTAGACAGGGGGCCGGGCGAGCTTTCTTT.

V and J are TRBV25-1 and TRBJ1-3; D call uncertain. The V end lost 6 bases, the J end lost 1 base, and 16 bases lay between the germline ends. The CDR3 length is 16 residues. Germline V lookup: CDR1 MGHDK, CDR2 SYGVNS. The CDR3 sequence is CASSPAGTPSGNTIYF. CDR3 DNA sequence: TGTGCCAGCAGCCCGGCGGGAACTCCTTCTGGAAACACCATATATTTT.

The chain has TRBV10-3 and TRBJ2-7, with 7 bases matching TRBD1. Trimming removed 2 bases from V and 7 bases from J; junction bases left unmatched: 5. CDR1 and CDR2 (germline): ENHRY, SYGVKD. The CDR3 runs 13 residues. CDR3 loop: CAISERQGGEQYF. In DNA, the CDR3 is TGTGCCATCAGTGAGCGACAGGGCGGGGAGCAGTACTTC.

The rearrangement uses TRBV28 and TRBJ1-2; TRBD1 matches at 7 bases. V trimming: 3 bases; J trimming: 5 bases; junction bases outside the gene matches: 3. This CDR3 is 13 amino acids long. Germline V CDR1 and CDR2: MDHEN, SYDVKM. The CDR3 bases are TGTGCCAGCAGTTTGGGGGGACAGTATGGCTACACCTTC. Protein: CASSLGGQYGYTF.

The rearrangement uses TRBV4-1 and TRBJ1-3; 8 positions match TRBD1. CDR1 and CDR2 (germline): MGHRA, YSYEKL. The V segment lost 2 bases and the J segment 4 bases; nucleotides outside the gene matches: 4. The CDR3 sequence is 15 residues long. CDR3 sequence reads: CASSQIQGDGNTIYF. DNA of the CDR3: TGCGCCAGCAGCCAAATACAGGGGGACGGAAACACCATATATTTT.

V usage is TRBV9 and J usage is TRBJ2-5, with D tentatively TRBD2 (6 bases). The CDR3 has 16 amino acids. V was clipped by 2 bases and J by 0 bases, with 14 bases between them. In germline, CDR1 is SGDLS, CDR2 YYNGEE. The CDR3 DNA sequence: TGTGCCAGCAGCGTTTGGGGGGTGGAAGACCAAGAGACCCAGTACTTC. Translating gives CASSVWGVEDQETQYF.

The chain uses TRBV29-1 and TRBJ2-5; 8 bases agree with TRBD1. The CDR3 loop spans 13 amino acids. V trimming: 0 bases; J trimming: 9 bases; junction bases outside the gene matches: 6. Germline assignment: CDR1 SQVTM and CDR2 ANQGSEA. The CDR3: CSVEEYQGAAQYF. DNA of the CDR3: TGCAGCGTTGAAGAATACCAGGGGGCGGCCCAGTACTTC.

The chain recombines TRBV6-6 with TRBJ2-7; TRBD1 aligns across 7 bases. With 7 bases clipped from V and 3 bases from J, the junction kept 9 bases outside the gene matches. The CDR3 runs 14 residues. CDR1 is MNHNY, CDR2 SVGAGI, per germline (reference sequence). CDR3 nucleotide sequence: TGTGCCAGCAACACGGACAGGACGTTCTACGAGCAGTACTTC. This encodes CASNTDRTFYEQYF.

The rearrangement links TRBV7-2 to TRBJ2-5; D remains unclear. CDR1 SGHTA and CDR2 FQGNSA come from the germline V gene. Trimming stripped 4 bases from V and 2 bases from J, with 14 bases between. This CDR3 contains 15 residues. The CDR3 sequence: CASSSRGTWQETQYF. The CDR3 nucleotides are TGTGCCAGCAGCTCGCGCGGCACCTGGCAAGAGACCCAGTACTTC. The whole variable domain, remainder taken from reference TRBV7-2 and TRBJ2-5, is GAGVSQSPSNKVTEKGKDVELRCDPISGHTALYWYRQSLGQGLEFLIYFQGNSAPDKSGLPSDRFSAERTGGSVSTLTIQRTQQEDSAVYLCASSSRGTWQETQYFGPGTRLLVL.

CDR3 residues: CASSSGITNYGYTF. DNA for the CDR3: TGTGCCAGCAGCTCAGGGATTACTAACTATGGCTACACCTTC. This sequence joins TRBV7-9 and TRBJ1-2; weak D call: TRBD1 (5 bases). This CDR3 is built from 14 residues. CDR1 SEHNR and CDR2 FQNEAQ come from the germline V gene (reference sequence). The V gene lost 4 bases and the J gene lost 0 bases, with 9 bases spanning the gap. Full variable domain (remainder filled in from reference TRBV7-9 and TRBJ1-2): DTGVSQNPRHKITKRGQNVTFRCDPISEHNRLYWYRQTLGQGPEFLTYFQNEAQLEKSRLLSDRFSAERPKGSFSTLEIQRTEQGDSAMYLCASSSGITNYGYTFGSGTRLTVV.

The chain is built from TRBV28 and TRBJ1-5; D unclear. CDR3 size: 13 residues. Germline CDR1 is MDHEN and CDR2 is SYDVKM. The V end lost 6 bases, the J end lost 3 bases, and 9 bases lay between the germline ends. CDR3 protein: CASRTGNNQPQHF. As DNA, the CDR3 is TGTGCCAGCAGGACCGGGAACAATCAGCCCCAGCATTTT.

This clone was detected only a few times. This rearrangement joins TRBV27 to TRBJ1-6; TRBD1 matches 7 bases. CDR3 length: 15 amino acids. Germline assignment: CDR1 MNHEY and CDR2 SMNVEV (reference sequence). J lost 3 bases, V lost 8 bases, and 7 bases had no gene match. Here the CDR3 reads CASGRQGLYNSPLHF. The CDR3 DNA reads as TGTGCCAGCGGCCGACAGGGTCTCTATAATTCACCCCTCCACTTT.

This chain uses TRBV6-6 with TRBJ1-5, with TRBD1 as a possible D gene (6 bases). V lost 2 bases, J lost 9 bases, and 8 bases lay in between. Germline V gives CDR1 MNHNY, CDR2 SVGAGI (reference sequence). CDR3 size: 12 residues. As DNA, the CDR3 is TGTGCCAGCAGTTACGAAGGGGGGCCCCAGCATTTT. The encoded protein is CASSYEGGPQHF.

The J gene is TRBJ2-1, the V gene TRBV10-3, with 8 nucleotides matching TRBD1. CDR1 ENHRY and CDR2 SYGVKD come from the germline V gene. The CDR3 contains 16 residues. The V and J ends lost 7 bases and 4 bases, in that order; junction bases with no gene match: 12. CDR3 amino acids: CAITPGQAAVYNEQFF. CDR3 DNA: TGTGCCATCACTCCGGGACAGGCGGCTGTATACAATGAGCAGTTCTTC.